This TCR beta chain was sequenced in a study of blood T cells in healthy people across ages. Using a J-beta primer mix together with a sample-barcoded 5' primer, a second PCR was run for roughly 6 to 12 cycles. A tag from a template-switch adaptor with 12 random nucleotides marked each cDNA molecule. TCRdb re-called the 5' RACE reads with MiXCR, one entry per CDR3 protein. The table includes around 1,600,000 distinct CDR3 sequences, under 55% detected once. From germline, CDR1 is MNHEY and CDR2 SMNVEV (reference sequence). V dropped 0 bases and J dropped 1 base, with 10 bases sitting between them. This CDR3 is 15 amino acids long.

The gene calls are TRBV27 and TRBJ2-7; D is possibly TRBD2 (7 bases). The clonotype comes from a woman aged 18-29 years in good health. Sequencing was performed on blood. The CDR3 protein is CASSLSRGRSYEQYF. The DNA of the CDR3 is TGTGCCAGCAGTTTATCGCGGGGGCGATCCTACGAGCAGTACTTC.